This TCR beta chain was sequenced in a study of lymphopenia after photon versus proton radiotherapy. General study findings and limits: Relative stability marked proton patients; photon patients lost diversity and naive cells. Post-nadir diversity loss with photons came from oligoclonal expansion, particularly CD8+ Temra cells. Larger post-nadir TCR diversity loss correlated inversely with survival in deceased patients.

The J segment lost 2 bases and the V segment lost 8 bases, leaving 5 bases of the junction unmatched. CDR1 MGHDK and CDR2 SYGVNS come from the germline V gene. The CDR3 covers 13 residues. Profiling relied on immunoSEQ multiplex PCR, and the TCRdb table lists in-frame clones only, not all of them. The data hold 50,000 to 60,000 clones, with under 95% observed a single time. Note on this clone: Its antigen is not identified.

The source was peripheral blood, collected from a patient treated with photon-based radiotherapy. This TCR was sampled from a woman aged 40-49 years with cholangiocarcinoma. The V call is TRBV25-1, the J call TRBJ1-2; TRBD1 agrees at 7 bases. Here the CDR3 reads CASSDRENYGYTF. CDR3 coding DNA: TGTGCCAGCTCTGACAGGGAAAACTATGGCTACACCTTC.